This T cell receptor (beta chain) was captured in a study of cytomegalovirus exposure and HLA in healthy donors. Broader study findings: Cytomegalovirus-associated TCR beta chains were listed, numbering 150 to 200.

The CDR3 is made up of 13 amino acids. Trimming took off 4 bases at V and 7 bases at J, with 11 bases between the two ends. The germline V gene encodes CDR1 SNHLY and CDR2 FYNNEI. The donors were healthy bone marrow donors. PCR primers comprised 60 Vbeta and 13 Jbeta primers. Profiled with immunoSEQ multiplex PCR; TCRdb holds only in-frame clones, not every one. The sample consists of some 100,000 clones, roughly 71% of them appearing once. Notes on this clone: Its target is unknown.

This clonotype was sampled from a woman between 65 and 79 years old in good health and CMV-seropositive. J is TRBJ1-5 and V is TRBV2; the D is unclear. The sequencing sample was made of PBMCs. CDR3 sequence: CASSAGSGQPQHF. The CDR3 nucleotides are TGTGCCAGCAGTGCCGGGAGCGGCCAGCCCCAGCATTTT.